The source of this T cell receptor (beta chain) is a study of T-cell memory formation after mild COVID-19. Study details: For the most part, TCR clusters were specific to one donor. Study findings and constraints: Confirmation of SARS-CoV-2 specificity was lacking for second-wave clones peaking day 37. Contracting CD4+ clones lay largely in CM and EM, with CD8+ ones residing in EMRA. Clones contracting day 15 to 85 were balanced CD4/CD8; later expanders leaned CD4+.

TCRdb re-analysed the 5' RACE reads in MiXCR, keeping a single row per CDR3 protein. This table has 350,000 to 500,000 distinct CDR3 sequences, over 15% appearing once. Trimming removed 2 bases from V and 5 bases from J, with 11 bases in between. The CDR3 extends over 13 amino acids. Germline V gene sequence: CDR1 SGHRS, CDR2 YFSETQ. This clonotype was detected a few times. Its cognate antigen is unknown. The sequenced sample was PBMCs or a T cell subset sorted from them (not recorded which). V usage is TRBV5-1 and J usage is TRBJ2-7; no reliable D call. The clonotype originates from an adult woman who had mild COVID-19 (a few samples of this study predate the infection). Cell type and time point are not known. The CDR3 nucleotides are TGCGCCAGCAGCTTCGCAGGCCCCAACGAGCAGTACTTC. Amino acid sequence: CASSFAGPNEQYF.